This entry lists 30 T cell receptor beta chains sequenced from one sample in a study of blood T cell repertoires in COVID-19. Method: immunoSEQ multiplex PCR; TCRdb's copy keeps in-frame clones and lacks some. This sample has about 240,000 clones; approximately 85% occur once, and the top ten carry about an eighth. The specimen sequenced was peripheral blood. The receptors shown here come from a woman aged 60 to 75 with active or convalescent COVID-19.

The rearrangement uses TRBV2 and TRBJ1-4; D gene ambiguous. The germline gives CDR1 SNHLY, CDR2 FYNNEI. The CDR3 is 14 residues long. Trimming pared 3 bases from V and 8 bases from J, leaving 13 bases between. CDR3: CASSERVYAEKLFF. As DNA, the CDR3 is TGTGCCAGCAGTGAGAGGGTTTACGCGGAAAAACTGTTTTTT.

V usage is TRBV7-2 and J usage is TRBJ2-5, with 10 positions matching TRBD2. This CDR3 comprises 17 residues. Looked up from germline, CDR1 is SGHTA and CDR2 is FQGNSA. With V trimmed by 2 bases and J by 4 bases, 10 bases remained unmatched. The CDR3, as DNA: TGTGCCAGCAGCTTAATCGGGCTAGCGGGGGTTGGAGAGACCCAGTACTTC. The encoded protein is CASSLIGLAGVGETQYF.

The CDR3 sequence is CASSRRQGSYEQYF. CDR3 nucleotides: TGTGCCAGCAGTCGCAGACAGGGAAGCTACGAGCAGTACTTC. V usage is TRBV27 and J usage is TRBJ2-7; 7 bases are a match to TRBD1. V was pared by 5 bases and J by 3 bases, with 7 bases of the junction left unmatched. The CDR3 is 14 amino acids. Germline CDR1 MNHEY, CDR2 SMNVEV (reference sequence).

The V gene is TRBV6-6, the J gene TRBJ1-1, with D possibly TRBD1 on 6 matching bases. Trimming shortened V by 8 bases and J by 3 bases, and 16 bases separated the two germline ends. The CDR3 is 14 amino acids. The V gene's germline CDR1 is MNHNY and CDR2 SVGAGI (reference sequence). The CDR3 DNA reads TGTGCCAGCTTCGGACTGCCAGGGGACACTGAAGCTTTCTTT. It codes for CASFGLPGDTEAFF.

This rearrangement joins TRBV2 to TRBJ1-5; D possibly corresponds to TRBD1 (5 bases). The CDR3 runs to 16 residues. CDR1 is SNHLY and CDR2 is FYNNEI in the germline V gene. Trimming removed 5 bases from V and 11 bases from J, with 25 bases in between. The CDR3 loop reads CASSPQNPLTIQAQHF. The CDR3, as DNA: TGTGCCAGCAGTCCCCAGAACCCGCTGACGATACAGGCCCAGCATTTT.

The chain links TRBV18 to TRBJ2-7; 10 bases line up with TRBD1. The CDR3 is 16 amino acids. The junction had 5 bases not matched to a gene; V was cut back by 1 base and J by 2 bases. Germline V lookup: CDR1 KGHSH, CDR2 LQKENI. The CDR3 reads CASSPLGQGVPYEQYF. In nucleotides, the CDR3 is TGTGCCAGCTCACCACTAGGACAGGGGGTCCCCTACGAGCAGTACTTC.

This clone occurred once. The chain couples TRBV9 to TRBJ1-1, with D perhaps TRBD1 (6 bases). This CDR3 region has 15 residues. The germline V gene has CDR1 SGDLS and CDR2 YYNGEE. The V gene lost 4 bases and the J gene lost 4 bases, with 17 bases spanning the gap. The CDR3 DNA reads TGTGCCAGCAGCCCCCACAGGGAGTATGTCACTGAAGCTTTCTTT. It codes for CASSPHREYVTEAFF.

This clone was counted only a few times. The V gene is TRBV2, the J gene TRBJ1-2; D gene unclear. CDR1 SNHLY and CDR2 FYNNEI come from the germline V gene. This CDR3 has 16 residues. Trimming stripped 6 bases from V and 0 bases from J, with 17 bases between. As DNA, the CDR3 is TGTGCCAGCAGACTCCACACGGGGAGATCTAACTATGGCTACACCTTC. This gives the protein CASRLHTGRSNYGYTF.

The table lists this clone with a count of one. V usage is TRBV18 and J usage is TRBJ1-2; D is unresolved. V lost 2 bases and J lost 4, with 14 bases in between. The germline V gene has CDR1 KGHSH and CDR2 LQKENI. The CDR3 covers 15 residues. The CDR3 spells CASSPNRHGPYGYTF. The CDR3 DNA reads TGTGCCAGCTCACCAAACCGACACGGCCCCTATGGCTACACCTTC.

The chain recombines TRBV4-3 with TRBJ2-7; weak D call: TRBD2 (5 bases). The CDR3 length is 13 residues. The germline V gene has CDR1 LGHNA and CDR2 YSLEER. Deletions cut 3 bases from V and 6 bases from J, with 12 bases between. The chain's CDR3 is CASSQELGGEQYF. For the CDR3, the DNA is TGCGCCAGCAGCCAGGAACTAGGAGGCGAGCAGTACTTC.

The genes are TRBV11-3 and TRBJ2-7; 10 nucleotides align to TRBD2. This CDR3 region has 15 residues. Germline CDR1 reads SGHNT; CDR2 reads YENEEA. Trimming took 1 base from V and 5 from J; bases not matched to a gene: 5. The CDR3 DNA follows: TGTGCCAGCAGCTTAGGGCTAGCGGGGGCCCACGAGCAGTACTTC. It translates to CASSLGLAGAHEQYF. Looking up the rest from reference TRBV11-3 and TRBJ2-7 gives the full variable domain: EAGVVQSPRYKIIEKKQPVAFWCNPISGHNTLYWYLQNLGQGPELLIRYENEEAVDDSQLPKDRFSAERLKGVDSTLKIQPAELGDSAVYLCASSLGLAGAHEQYFGPGTRLTVT.

V and J are TRBV7-3 and TRBJ2-6, with TRBD2 identical over 7 bases. Looked up from germline, CDR1 is SGHTA and CDR2 is FQGTGA. The CDR3 is made up of 16 amino acids. The V and J ends lost 2 bases and 2 bases, in that order; junction bases with no gene match: 3. CDR3 residues: CASSLEAGTGANVLTF. CDR3 coding DNA: TGTGCCAGCAGCTTAGAAGCGGGGACTGGGGCCAACGTCCTGACTTTC.

This clone was seen just once. This chain's CDR3 is CASSHRADRRFLAKNIQYF. The DNA for the CDR3 is TGTGCCAGCAGCCACCGAGCGGACCGCCGATTTCTAGCCAAAAACATTCAGTACTTC. The rearrangement links TRBV6-2 or TRBV6-3 to TRBJ2-4; possibly TRBD2 for D (5 bases). CDR1 is MNHEY and CDR2 is SVGEGT in the germline V gene. V was pared by 6 bases and J by 0 bases, with 24 bases between. The CDR3 spans 19 residues.

V and J are TRBV19 and TRBJ2-3; D might be TRBD2 (6 bases). CDR1 is LNHDA and CDR2 is SQIVND in the germline V gene (reference sequence). Trimming cost V 3 bases and J 6 bases, with 19 bases left between them. CDR3 length: 16 amino acids. The DNA for the CDR3 is TGTGCCAGTAGTATTATGGGACTCCCGGGGTCGGATACGCAGTATTTT. Translating it yields CASSIMGLPGSDTQYF.

J is TRBJ2-7 and V is TRBV5-1; 8 nucleotides match TRBD1. The CDR3 has 15 residues. With 0 bases clipped from V and 2 bases from J, the junction kept 4 bases outside the gene matches. CDR1 and CDR2 (germline): SGHRS, YFSETQ. CDR3 DNA sequence: TGCGCCAGCAGCTTGGGATGGACAGGGACCTACGAGCAGTACTTC. Protein sequence: CASSLGWTGTYEQYF.

CDR3 DNA: TGTGCCAGCAGTCACAGGGGTGCTTGGTATGGCTACACCTTC. As protein: CASSHRGAWYGYTF. The chain joins TRBV7-9 to TRBJ1-2; 7 bases fit TRBD1. With 6 bases clipped from V and 5 bases from J, the junction kept 9 bases outside the gene matches. Germline V gives CDR1 SEHNR, CDR2 FQNEAQ (reference sequence). The CDR3 consists of 14 residues.

V gene TRBV7-3 combines with J gene TRBJ1-3; no reliable D call. Germline-derived CDR1 and CDR2 are SGHTA and FQGTGA. The CDR3 loop spans 15 amino acids. Trimming removed 5 bases at V and 4 bases at J, with 15 bases between. CDR3 sequence reads: CASSIPGFLGNTIYF. In DNA, the CDR3 is TGTGCCAGCAGCATTCCGGGGTTTTTAGGAAACACCATATATTTT. Looking up the rest from reference TRBV7-3 and TRBJ1-3 gives the full variable domain: GAGVSQTPSNKVTEKGKYVELRCDPISGHTALYWYRQSLGQGPEFLIYFQGTGAADDSGLPNDRFFAVRPEGSVSTLKIQRTERGDSAVYLCASSIPGFLGNTIYFGEGSWLTVV.

The rearrangement links TRBV19 to TRBJ1-6, with 7 bases aligning to TRBD1. Germline CDR1 is LNHDA and CDR2 is SQIVND (reference sequence). There are 16 residues in the CDR3. The junction had 12 bases not matched to a gene; V was cut back by 7 bases and J by 6 bases. The CDR3 DNA sequence: TGTGCCAGTACCGCTTCCCCGGGACAGCTTAATTCACCCCTCCACTTT. As protein: CASTASPGQLNSPLHF.

The V and J genes are TRBV5-4 and TRBJ2-3; the D gene is possibly TRBD2 (5 bases). The ends were cut back, 0 bases at V and 3 bases at J, with 11 bases in the middle. Per the germline V gene, CDR1 is SGHNT and CDR2 is YYREEE (reference sequence). There are 15 residues in the CDR3. The CDR3 DNA is TGTGCCAGCAGCTTGGCGGGGATTGGGACAGATACGCAGTATTTT. Its translation is CASSLAGIGTDTQYF.

The V call is TRBV6-1, the J call TRBJ2-3; 10 bases line up with TRBD1. After removal of 3 bases from V and 5 bases from J, the junction contained 5 bases not matched to a gene. CDR3 length: 15 amino acids. Per the germline V gene, CDR1 is MNHNS and CDR2 is SASEGT. DNA of the CDR3: TGTGCCAGCAGTGACAGGACAGGGGGTGGAGATACGCAGTATTTT. Encoded protein: CASSDRTGGGDTQYF.

The chain employs TRBV5-6 and TRBJ2-6, with D possibly matching TRBD2 (6 bases). Germline CDR1 reads SGHDT; CDR2 reads YYEEEE. The length of the CDR3 is 17 residues. The V and J ends lost 4 bases and 2 bases respectively, with 16 bases between them. The CDR3 DNA follows: TGTGCCAGCAGCCCCCTCTCGGGCGGGGCTGGGGCCAACGTCCTGACTTTC. Translated: CASSPLSGGAGANVLTF.

The rearrangement joins TRBV19 to TRBJ2-1; D is unclear. Looked up from germline, CDR1 is LNHDA and CDR2 is SQIVND (reference sequence). The CDR3 contains 12 residues. Deletions cut 5 bases from V and 9 bases from J, with 11 bases between. The CDR3 nucleotides are TGTGCCAGTAGTCCCTTATCGGGTGAGCAGTTCTTC. The encoded protein is CASSPLSGEQFF.

This chain connects TRBV28 to TRBJ2-7, with 11 bases that match TRBD1. In germline, CDR1 is MDHEN, CDR2 SYDVKM. The CDR3 has 15 residues. The trim removed 4 bases at V and 0 bases at J, leaving 2 bases unmatched. CDR3: CASSSGQGGSYEQYF. DNA of the CDR3: TGTGCCAGCAGTTCGGGACAGGGGGGCTCCTACGAGCAGTACTTC.

The chain couples TRBV4-1 to TRBJ2-3; TRBD2 aligns across 8 bases. CDR3 length equals 16 residues. Losses at the gene ends were 6 bases for V and 0 bases for J; bases not matched to a gene: 8. Germline V lookup: CDR1 MGHRA, CDR2 YSYEKL. The CDR3 DNA sequence: TGCGCCAGCAGTCTAACTAGCGGACCTAGCACAGATACGCAGTATTTT. This gives the protein CASSLTSGPSTDTQYF.

This chain links TRBV18 with TRBJ1-1; 7 bases are a match to TRBD1. V shed 1 base, J shed 6 bases, and the junction held 14 bases outside the gene matches. Per germline, CDR1 KGHSH and CDR2 LQKENI. The CDR3 runs 17 residues. The CDR3, as DNA: TGTGCCAGCTCACCACAGACAGGGACCGGGCGGCGGGCTGAAGCTTTCTTT. The encoded protein is CASSPQTGTGRRAEAFF.

The chain combines TRBV7-8 with TRBJ1-2; possible D gene TRBD1, 5 bases. Germline loops: CDR1 SGHVS, CDR2 FQNEAQ. The CDR3 is 14 residues long. V lost 5 bases to trimming and J lost 4 bases, with 14 bases between them. CDR3 nucleotide sequence: TGTGCCAGCAGCACGAGTTCAGGGCCCTATGGCTACACCTTC. Translating it yields CASSTSSGPYGYTF.

The V and J genes are TRBV14 and TRBJ1-1, with 8 bases that match TRBD1. Germline trimming cut 5 bases from V and 1 base from J; bases unmatched to any gene: 3. The CDR3 runs to 14 residues. The V gene's germline CDR1 is SGHDN and CDR2 FVKESK. The DNA for the CDR3 is TGTGCCAGCAGCTTCGGGACAGGGAACACTGAAGCTTTCTTT. This sequence encodes CASSFGTGNTEAFF.

The V gene is TRBV30, the J gene TRBJ1-1; 7 bases match TRBD1. J was trimmed by 4 bases and V by 0 bases; bases with no gene match: 5. CDR3 length: 14 residues. The V gene's germline CDR1 is GTSNPN and CDR2 SVGIG (reference sequence). This chain's CDR3 is CAWSVQTGITEAFF. DNA of the CDR3: TGTGCCTGGAGTGTACAGACAGGGATCACTGAAGCTTTCTTT.

This chain links TRBV30 with TRBJ2-2, with a weak D call TRBD2 (7 bases). Germline values: CDR1 GTSNPN, CDR2 SVGIG (reference sequence). The CDR3 runs 14 residues. Trimming stripped 4 bases from V and 7 bases from J, with 16 bases between. In DNA form, the CDR3 reads TGTGCCTGGACCCCGGGGGGCCTGTTCGGGGAGCTGTTTTTT. The encoded protein is CAWTPGGLFGELFF.

The chain combines TRBV19 with TRBJ2-2; D may be TRBD2 (6 bases). Germline CDR1 reads LNHDA; CDR2 reads SQIVND (reference sequence). The V and J ends lost 3 bases and 6 bases respectively, with 17 bases between them. The CDR3 runs 16 residues. CDR3 amino acids: CASSMGGGLNSGELFF. The CDR3 DNA is TGTGCCAGTAGTATGGGGGGAGGCCTAAACTCCGGGGAGCTGTTTTTT.